The present T cell receptor beta chain was sequenced within a study of identical twins. Everyone who gave samples was a healthy Caucasian. Comment on this clonotype: The antigen is undetermined.

TCRdb re-analysed the 5' RACE reads in MiXCR, keeping a single row per CDR3 protein. The sample has about 890,000 distinct CDR3 sequences, around an eighth seen once. Findings and caveats of the study: Out-of-frame alpha sequences common to twins exhibited an excess of low generation probability.

CDR3 length equals 16 residues. Trimming took 7 bases from V and 0 from J, leaving 16 bases between them. From germline, CDR1 is ENHRY and CDR2 SYGVKD. These data were also reused for a study on yellow fever vaccine responses in identical twins.

The sequence was collected from a woman aged 18-29 years in good health. The sample taken for sequencing was PBMCs. The rearrangement joins TRBV10-3 to TRBJ2-1; TRBD1 or TRBD2 may be the D gene (5 bases each). CDR3 nucleotides: TGTGCCATCATGGACGGGGCGGTAAGCTCCTACAATGAGCAGTTCTTC. The encoded protein is CAIMDGAVSSYNEQFF.